The 26 T cell receptor beta chains reported below all come from one sample, sequenced in a study of T cells in tuberculosis. The time point denotes: new active TB diagnosis, blood taken before or within 7 days of starting treatment. The protocol was immunoSEQ multiplex PCR, while the TCRdb copy is restricted to in-frame clones and leaves out a portion. The sample contains tens of thousands of clones, just over 90% of which appear only once. The sequencing used PBMCs, collected at tuberculosis diagnosis. The receptors stem from an adult with tuberculosis.

The V and J genes are TRBV6-6 and TRBJ2-3; a weak D match, TRBD2 (6 bases). V lost 5 bases to trimming and J lost 6 bases, with 21 bases between them. The CDR3 loop spans 16 amino acids. CDR1 and CDR2 (germline): MNHNY, SVGAGI (reference sequence). CDR3 amino acids: CASSLKANSGTDTQYF. The CDR3 bases are TGTGCCAGCAGTCTAAAAGCGAATTCAGGGACTGATACGCAGTATTTT.

This clone appeared once. The chain links TRBV6-5 to TRBJ2-7; D possibly corresponds to TRBD2 (6 bases). This CDR3 contains 15 residues. CDR1 and CDR2 (germline): MNHEY, SVGAGI. Trimming removed 4 bases at V and 2 bases at J, with 15 bases between. The CDR3 loop is CASSLSGTGTYEQYF. The CDR3 coding sequence is TGTGCCAGCAGTTTGTCCGGGACTGGGACCTACGAGCAGTACTTC.

V is TRBV6-6 and J is TRBJ1-4, with D unresolved. The CDR3 length is 13 residues. CDR1 is MNHNY and CDR2 is SVGAGI in the germline V gene (reference sequence). Between the trimmed V and J ends, which lost 2 bases and 12 bases, there was a span of 13 bases. The CDR3 DNA sequence: TGTGCCAGCAGTTACGGGCCCCCCCAGGAACTGTTTTTT. It codes for CASSYGPPQELFF.

The chain uses TRBV25-1 and TRBJ2-2, with a weak D call TRBD1 (5 bases). V lost 1 base and J 3 bases, leaving 15 bases between the germline ends. The V gene's germline CDR1 is MGHDK and CDR2 SYGVNS. The CDR3 is 17 residues long. This CDR3 is CASSELALQGHTGELFF. CDR3 DNA: TGTGCCAGCAGTGAATTAGCCCTGCAGGGCCACACCGGGGAGCTGTTTTTT.

This clone was detected only once. The chain combines TRBV2 with TRBJ1-4, with TRBD1 matching over 8 bases. Germline trimming cut 3 bases from V and 0 bases from J; bases unmatched to any gene: 3. The CDR3 runs 16 residues. The germline CDR1 and CDR2 sequences are SNHLY and FYNNEI. The CDR3 nucleotides read TGTGCCAGCAGTGACGGACAGGGACCAACTAATGAAAAACTGTTTTTT. It encodes CASSDGQGPTNEKLFF.

The rearrangement uses TRBV4-2 and TRBJ2-7, with a tentative D call TRBD2 (6 bases). The CDR3 contains 19 residues. Deletions cut 0 bases from V and 3 bases from J, with 24 bases between. Germline CDR1 reads LGHNA; CDR2 reads YNFKEQ. The CDR3 DNA follows: TGTGCCAGCAGCCAAGATTTCGGGGCGCGGGATCTTGGGGGCTACGAGCAGTACTTC. This gives the protein CASSQDFGARDLGGYEQYF.

This sequence joins TRBV4-3 and TRBJ2-1, with 7 bases matching TRBD2. V was pared by 1 base and J by 5 bases, with 5 bases of the junction left unmatched. Germline CDR1 and CDR2: LGHNA and YSLEER. This CDR3 is built from 15 residues. The CDR3 loop reads CASSQAGGGHNEQFF. For the CDR3, the DNA is TGCGCCAGCAGCCAAGCTGGCGGGGGACACAATGAGCAGTTCTTC.

V gene TRBV2 combines with J gene TRBJ2-1; 7 bases are a match to TRBD2. From germline, CDR1 is SNHLY and CDR2 FYNNEI. The CDR3 extends over 17 amino acids. Unmatched junction bases numbered 15, after V lost 7 bases and J lost 3 bases. The CDR3: CASNDEFSGASYNEQFF. The DNA of the CDR3 is TGTGCCAGCAATGACGAATTCAGCGGGGCCAGCTACAATGAGCAGTTCTTC.

CDR3 loop: CAWSTRGQDRAFF. The CDR3, as DNA: TGTGCCTGGAGTACAAGGGGCCAGGACCGAGCTTTCTTT. The chain joins TRBV30 to TRBJ1-1; D is possibly TRBD1 (5 bases). V was cut by 2 bases and J by 10 bases, with 17 bases left in between. The CDR3 totals 13 residues. Germline loops: CDR1 GTSNPN, CDR2 SVGIG (reference sequence).

This sequence joins TRBV2 and TRBJ1-1; D remains unclear. The CDR3 is made up of 12 amino acids. V lost 7 bases and J lost 3, with 9 bases in between. CDR1 SNHLY and CDR2 FYNNEI come from the germline V gene. DNA for the CDR3: TGTGCCAGCAATAGGGAGTACACTGAAGCTTTCTTT. It specifies CASNREYTEAFF.

The V and J genes are TRBV5-8 and TRBJ2-3; D is ambiguous. The CDR3 runs to 19 residues. Trimming took 2 bases from V and 2 from J, leaving 24 bases between them. Germline V lookup: CDR1 SGHTS, CDR2 YDEGEE. The CDR3 DNA sequence: TGTGCCAGCAGCTTACCCCCTCCAGCGCTAGGTGGGTTCACAGATACGCAGTATTTT. This sequence encodes CASSLPPPALGGFTDTQYF. Full variable domain (rest looked up from reference TRBV5-8 and TRBJ2-3): EAGVTQSPTHLIKTRGQQATLRCSPISGHTSVYWYQQALGLGLQFLLWYDEGEERNRGNFPPRFSGRQFPNYSSELNVNALELEDSALYLCASSLPPPALGGFTDTQYFGPGTRLTVL.

The chain carries TRBV7-3 and TRBJ2-1; D remains ambiguous. The germline V gene has CDR1 SGHTA and CDR2 FQGTGA. The germline V and J ends were trimmed by 2 bases and 0 bases, with 8 bases remaining between them. This CDR3 has 15 residues. CDR3 residues: CASSLGPSSYNEQFF. The CDR3 DNA reads TGTGCCAGCAGCTTAGGCCCCAGCTCCTACAATGAGCAGTTCTTC.

The genes are TRBV28 and TRBJ1-1; 8 bases match TRBD1. V gave up 4 bases and J gave up 3 bases; unmatched junction bases: 7. This CDR3 spans 15 amino acids. Per germline, CDR1 MDHEN and CDR2 SYDVKM. The CDR3 region is CASSSLRGQDTEAFF. The DNA of the CDR3 is TGTGCCAGCAGTTCACTCAGGGGGCAGGACACTGAAGCTTTCTTT. The full variable domain, with the rest looked up from reference TRBV28 and TRBJ1-1, is DVKVTQSSRYLVKRTGEKVFLECVQDMDHENMFWYRQDPGLGLRLIYFSYDVKMKEKGDIPEGYSVSREKKERFSLILESASTNQTSMYLCASSSLRGQDTEAFFGQGTRLTVV.

The CDR3 loop is CASSLEQGRLNTEAFF. CDR3 nucleotides: TGTGCCAGCAGTTTGGAACAGGGTCGGTTGAACACTGAAGCTTTCTTT. The J gene is TRBJ1-1, the V gene TRBV28, with D maybe TRBD1 (6 bases). There are 16 residues in the CDR3. V was shortened by 3 bases and J by 0 bases, with 14 bases between the two germline ends. Germline assignment: CDR1 MDHEN and CDR2 SYDVKM.

The chain has TRBV27 and TRBJ1-4, with TRBD1 as a possible D gene (5 bases). Trimming cost V 7 bases and J 0 bases, with 9 bases left between them. The CDR3 runs to 14 residues. Per germline, CDR1 MNHEY and CDR2 SMNVEV (reference sequence). This CDR3 is CASTGGATNEKLFF. In nucleotides, the CDR3 is TGTGCCAGCACGGGAGGGGCAACTAATGAAAAACTGTTTTTT.

The chain combines TRBV2 with TRBJ2-7; D not certain. CDR1 SNHLY and CDR2 FYNNEI come from the germline V gene. This CDR3 comprises 12 residues. Trimming left V 3 bases short and J 2 bases short, with 5 bases between. CDR3 amino acids: CASSDSPYEQYF. CDR3 coding DNA: TGTGCCAGCAGTGACAGTCCCTACGAGCAGTACTTC.

The chain employs TRBV30 and TRBJ1-1; D gene unclear. This CDR3 region has 14 residues. V dropped 3 bases and J dropped 4 bases, with 15 bases sitting between them. Germline CDR1 GTSNPN, CDR2 SVGIG (reference sequence). CDR3 residues: CAWSETGFSTEAFF. Written as DNA, the CDR3 is TGTGCCTGGAGCGAGACGGGGTTTAGCACTGAAGCTTTCTTT. The full variable domain, its missing parts supplied by reference TRBV30 and TRBJ1-1, is SQTIHQWPATLVQPVGSPLSLECTVEGTSNPNLYWYRQAAGRGLQLLFYSVGIGQISSEVPQNLSASRPQDRQFILSSKKLLLSDSGFYLCAWSETGFSTEAFFGQGTRLTVV.

V is TRBV7-9 and J is TRBJ2-7, with 11 bases identical to TRBD1. The length of the CDR3 is 15 residues. The germline gives CDR1 SEHNR, CDR2 FQNEAQ (reference sequence). The V and J ends lost 6 bases and 0 bases, in that order; junction bases with no gene match: 4. The chain's CDR3 is CASSTGTGGSYEQYF. CDR3 bases: TGTGCCAGCAGTACCGGGACAGGGGGCTCCTACGAGCAGTACTTC. The full variable domain, in which reference TRBV7-9 and TRBJ2-7 provide the parts outside the CDR3, is DTGVSQNPRHKITKRGQNVTFRCDPISEHNRLYWYRQTLGQGPEFLTYFQNEAQLEKSRLLSDRFSAERPKGSFSTLEIQRTEQGDSAMYLCASSTGTGGSYEQYFGPGTRLTVT.

V usage is TRBV11-3 and J usage is TRBJ2-3, with 12 bases lining up with TRBD2. After removal of 5 bases from V and 6 bases from J, the junction contained 6 bases not matched to a gene. Germline lookup yields CDR1 SGHNT and CDR2 YENEEA. The CDR3 is 15 residues long. The CDR3 nucleotides are TGTGCCAGCAGCCCTAGCGGGGGGGCCCAGGATACGCAGTATTTT. It codes for CASSPSGGAQDTQYF. Full variable domain (rest looked up from reference TRBV11-3 and TRBJ2-3): EAGVVQSPRYKIIEKKQPVAFWCNPISGHNTLYWYLQNLGQGPELLIRYENEEAVDDSQLPKDRFSAERLKGVDSTLKIQPAELGDSAVYLCASSPSGGAQDTQYFGPGTRLTVL.

The J gene is TRBJ2-7, the V gene TRBV18, with TRBD1 matching over 9 bases. This CDR3 comprises 16 residues. Germline V CDR1 and CDR2: KGHSH, LQKENI. V shed 4 bases and J 6 bases; nucleotides not matched to a gene: 13. The CDR3 spells CASSQLTGTGNREQYF. The CDR3 DNA sequence: TGTGCCAGCTCACAATTAACCGGGACAGGGAACCGCGAGCAGTACTTC.

The chain links TRBV18 to TRBJ1-1; TRBD1 matches 7 bases. The germline V gene has CDR1 KGHSH and CDR2 LQKENI. Trimming at V came to 5 bases and at J to 5 bases, leaving 14 bases not matched to a gene. There are 16 residues in the CDR3. As DNA, the CDR3 is TGTGCCAGCTCATCAACTTACTCAGGGGGACGGACTGAAGCTTTCTTT. It codes for CASSSTYSGGRTEAFF.

Only one count was recorded for this clone. The J gene is TRBJ2-3, the V gene TRBV6-4; 11 nucleotides line up with TRBD2. The CDR3 totals 15 residues. Germline values: CDR1 MRHNA, CDR2 SNTAGT. J was trimmed by 6 bases and V by 3 bases; bases with no gene match: 5. The CDR3, as DNA: TGTGCCAGCAGTGAACTAGCGGGAGACCTCGATACGCAGTATTTT. It specifies CASSELAGDLDTQYF.

This chain links TRBV5-5 with TRBJ1-6; the D is unclear. This CDR3 contains 15 residues. V dropped 1 base and J dropped 5 bases, with 10 bases sitting between them. Germline CDR1 SGHKS, CDR2 YYEKEE (reference sequence). CDR3: CASSLRDKDNSPLHF. CDR3 nucleotide sequence: TGTGCCAGCAGCTTGAGAGACAAAGATAATTCACCCCTCCACTTT.

The gene calls are TRBV4-1 and TRBJ2-7; the D gene is possibly TRBD2 (7 bases). Trimming took off 2 bases at V and 2 bases at J, with 13 bases between the two ends. Germline V CDR1 and CDR2: MGHRA, YSYEKL. This CDR3 has 15 amino acids. The CDR3 spells CASSQRGGAAYEQYF. CDR3 in DNA: TGCGCCAGCAGCCAACGCGGGGGCGCTGCCTACGAGCAGTACTTC.

This chain links TRBV11-2 with TRBJ2-1; D possibly corresponds to TRBD2 (7 bases). The germline V gene encodes CDR1 SGHAT and CDR2 FQNNGV. The germline V and J ends were trimmed by 5 bases and 6 bases, with 23 bases remaining between them. The CDR3 length is 17 residues. The CDR3 here is CASSKLRGPHPTNEQFF. In nucleotides, the CDR3 is TGTGCCAGCAGCAAGTTGCGGGGGCCTCATCCCACCAATGAGCAGTTCTTC.

The V and J genes are TRBV6-5 and TRBJ2-7; 7 nucleotides line up with TRBD1. The CDR3 loop spans 13 amino acids. The junction had 4 bases not matched to a gene; V was cut back by 6 bases and J by 2 bases. The germline gives CDR1 MNHEY, CDR2 SVGAGI. This CDR3 is CASRGTEPYEQYF. The DNA for the CDR3 is TGTGCCAGCAGGGGGACAGAGCCCTACGAGCAGTACTTC.